Below are 5 T cell receptor beta chains sequenced from a single sample in a study of T cell changes during pregnancy in multiple sclerosis. Assay: immunoSEQ multiplex PCR; the TCRdb copy retains only in-frame clones and omits some. Among 20,000 to 25,000 clones, around 86% were seen once, and the ten largest hold less than 15%. The sample was CD8+ T cells from peripheral blood mononuclear cells, taken in the first trimester of pregnancy. The receptors originated from a female donor in good health, enrolled as a control in a pregnancy study.

This clone was observed a single time. The genes are TRBV7-9 and TRBJ2-1, with 8 bases that match TRBD2. V lost 2 bases, J lost 6 bases, and 9 bases stayed unmatched. The germline V gene encodes CDR1 SEHNR and CDR2 FQNEAQ (reference sequence). This CDR3 comprises 16 residues. CDR3 residues: CASSLSRGGPTNEQFF. CDR3 in DNA: TGTGCCAGCAGCTTATCCCGGGGGGGCCCAACCAATGAGCAGTTCTTC. Full variable domain (remainder filled in from reference TRBV7-9 and TRBJ2-1): DTGVSQNPRHKITKRGQNVTFRCDPISEHNRLYWYRQTLGQGPEFLTYFQNEAQLEKSRLLSDRFSAERPKGSFSTLEIQRTEQGDSAMYLCASSLSRGGPTNEQFFGPGTRLTVL.

The gene calls are TRBV4-1 and TRBJ1-5; TRBD1 is a possible D gene (5 bases). Germline V gene sequence: CDR1 MGHRA, CDR2 YSYEKL. There are 14 residues in the CDR3. V was shortened by 2 bases and J by 7 bases, with 12 bases between the two germline ends. The CDR3 nucleotides read TGCGCCAGCAGCCAACCCGGGCAGGGCCAGCCCCAGCATTTT. Protein: CASSQPGQGQPQHF.

V gene TRBV4-3 combines with J gene TRBJ2-1; TRBD2 might be the D (5 bases). The ends were cut back, 3 bases at V and 3 bases at J, with 12 bases in the middle. CDR1 LGHNA and CDR2 YSLEER come from the germline V gene. The length of the CDR3 is 15 residues. The DNA of the CDR3 is TGCGCCAGCAGCCAGACGAGTAGCGACTACAATGAGCAGTTCTTC. Its protein is CASSQTSSDYNEQFF.

The genes are TRBV4-1 and TRBJ2-1, with D perhaps matching TRBD2 (6 bases). This CDR3 has 16 residues. Germline CDR1 is MGHRA and CDR2 is YSYEKL. V was pared by 4 bases and J by 0 bases, with 13 bases between. The CDR3 here is CASSPGTGSSYNEQFF. In DNA form, the CDR3 reads TGCGCCAGCAGCCCCGGGACTGGCAGCTCCTACAATGAGCAGTTCTTC.

The chain uses TRBV19 and TRBJ2-1, with D possibly matching TRBD2 (6 bases). Germline CDR1 LNHDA, CDR2 SQIVND (reference sequence). Trimming pared 4 bases from V and 6 bases from J, leaving 16 bases between. The CDR3 extends over 15 amino acids. The CDR3 here is CASSKGRLLGNEQFF. The CDR3, as DNA: TGTGCCAGTAGTAAAGGGAGGCTCTTGGGCAATGAGCAGTTCTTC.